The 6 T cell receptor beta chains below all came from one sample that was sequenced in a study of blood T cell repertoires in COVID-19. TCRdb's table, derived via immunoSEQ multiplex PCR, lists solely in-frame clones and lacks some. The sample has 200,000 to 300,000 clones, approximately 86% seen once. The sequenced sample was peripheral blood. These receptors were taken from a woman aged 25 to 39 who had recovered from COVID-19.

J is TRBJ1-1 and V is TRBV6-5; 7 bases align to TRBD1. V lost 6 bases, J lost 3 bases, and 10 bases stayed unmatched. The CDR3 is 15 amino acids. CDR1 and CDR2 from the germline V gene are MNHEY and SVGAGI. The CDR3 region has the DNA TGTGCCAGCAGACAAAAAGGGGGCCTGGACACTGAAGCTTTCTTT. Translating it yields CASRQKGGLDTEAFF.

This chain joins TRBV6-5 and TRBJ1-1, with 7 bases identical to TRBD1. CDR3 size: 14 residues. CDR1 is MNHEY, CDR2 SVGAGI, per germline. V shed 6 bases and J 0 bases; nucleotides not matched to a gene: 4. The CDR3 DNA follows: TGTGCCAGCAGATTCAGGGGGATGAACACTGAAGCTTTCTTT. This codes for CASRFRGMNTEAFF.

V usage is TRBV19 and J usage is TRBJ1-2; weak D call: TRBD1 (5 bases). CDR1 is LNHDA, CDR2 SQIVND, per germline (reference sequence). Between the trimmed V and J ends, which lost 3 bases and 5 bases, there was a span of 10 bases. The CDR3 is 13 residues long. Here the CDR3 DNA reads TGTGCCAGTAGTATGAACAGGCCTTATGGCTACACCTTC. Translating gives CASSMNRPYGYTF.

The rearrangement uses TRBV4-2 and TRBJ2-7; 9 nucleotides align to TRBD2. Germline CDR1 is LGHNA and CDR2 is YNFKEQ. The CDR3 is 15 residues long. V was clipped by 5 bases and J by 4 bases; unmatched bases: 9. The CDR3: CASSASSGAPYEQYF. In DNA, the CDR3 is TGTGCCAGCAGCGCCTCTAGCGGGGCTCCTTACGAGCAGTACTTC.

The rearrangement uses TRBV3-1 (or the pseudogene TRBV3-2) and TRBJ1-4; 7 nucleotides line up with TRBD1. The CDR3 is 17 residues long. Germline V gene sequence: CDR1 LGHDT, CDR2 YNNKEL (reference sequence). Trimming took 3 bases from V and 0 from J; bases not matched to a gene: 7. The CDR3 DNA reads TGTGCCAGCAGCCACGGGGACAGCGGAACAACTAATGAAAAACTGTTTTTT. Residues: CASSHGDSGTTNEKLFF.

This clone was observed a handful of times. The chain combines TRBV9 with TRBJ1-1; 8 nucleotides match TRBD1. The CDR3 sequence is 14 residues long. V trimming: 3 bases; J trimming: 4 bases; junction bases outside the gene matches: 5. Germline CDR1 SGDLS, CDR2 YYNGEE. CDR3 DNA sequence: TGTGCCAGCAGCGAGCAGGGGGCCGGCACTGAAGCTTTCTTT. Translating gives CASSEQGAGTEAFF.